A selection of T cell receptor beta chains follows, all from one sample in a study of T cell responses to AZD1222 COVID-19 vaccine. Using immunoSEQ multiplex PCR, the repertoire was profiled, and TCRdb retains in-frame clones only, with some absent. The sample lists fewer than 150,000 clones; about 90% were seen once. The input for sequencing was peripheral blood, taken on day 0 of AZD1222 vaccination. Every receptor here comes from an adult in good health. Each CDR3 is given without its conserved first and last residue.

j_gene	v_gene	CDR3aa
TRBJ2-5	TRBV3-1/TRBV3-2	ASSAAGETQY
TRBJ2-7	TRBV10-2	ASSETRGAAYYEQY
TRBJ2-7	TRBV5-4	ASSPRGANEQY
TRBJ1-2	TRBV27	ASQTTGGIEDGYT
TRBJ1-1	TRBV7-9	ASSFTEGRYNTEAF
TRBJ2-1	TRBV4-3	ASSQGTHLRDEQF
TRBJ1-5	TRBV24-1	ATPDGRGNQPQH
TRBJ2-7	TRBV6-1	ASSERGSIYEQY
TRBJ1-1	TRBV18	ASSTQKGGNTEAF
TRBJ1-2	TRBV7-2	ASGAREYNGYT
TRBJ2-7	TRBV11-3	ASSLGGDALYEQY
TRBJ1-6	TRBV19	ASSPSWEPSSYNSPLH
TRBJ1-1	TRBV19	ASSIAGEGNTEAF
TRBJ1-2	TRBV11-1	ASSRPGTGGQGYT
TRBJ1-5	TRBV6-1	ASSEGLPGQCF
TRBJ2-7	TRBV2	ASSGDSYEQY
TRBJ1-5	TRBV7-2	ASSLAQDGWPQH
TRBJ2-1	TRBV19	ASRPSGVSSYNEQF
TRBJ2-1	TRBV4-1	ASSQVKRLASLNEQF
TRBJ2-1	TRBV6-6	ASSYKREGNEQF
TRBJ1-5	TRBV6-1	ASSEGGRVNQPQH
TRBJ2-7	TRBV11-2	ASSPGSAGGHYEQY
TRBJ2-7	TRBV18	ASSPLQGANEQY